This T cell receptor beta chain stems from a study of blood T cell repertoires in COVID-19. Across the whole study: Sites in the United States, Italy and Spain provided acute and convalescent COVID-19 samples. Sources were T cells, B-cell-depleted T cells, or PBMCs; the material itself was cDNA or gDNA.

V was clipped by 7 bases and J by 4 bases; unmatched bases: 7. This CDR3 is built from 14 residues. The germline gives CDR1 MNHEY, CDR2 SVGAGI. The table came from immunoSEQ multiplex PCR; TCRdb's copy has only in-frame clones and leaves some out. The profile shows 100,000 to 150,000 clones, more than 75% of them singletons. The sequenced sample consisted of peripheral blood. The clonotype comes from a man aged 45-65 years with active COVID-19. This rearrangement joins TRBV6-5 to TRBJ2-7; TRBD1 matches at 10 bases. The CDR3 region is CASNPDRGIYEQYF. CDR3 DNA sequence: TGTGCCAGCAACCCGGACAGGGGGATATACGAGCAGTACTTC.